Shown below are 6 T cell receptor beta chains from a single sample sequenced in a study of cytomegalovirus exposure and HLA in healthy donors. The primer mix had 60 Vbeta and 13 Jbeta primers. The table came from immunoSEQ multiplex PCR; TCRdb's copy has only in-frame clones and leaves some out. The sample holds nearly 200,000 clones. Sequenced sample: PBMCs. Receptors were obtained from a boy aged 5 to 17 in good health and CMV-seronegative.

The J gene is TRBJ2-7, the V gene TRBV5-1; possible D gene TRBD1, 6 bases. CDR1 SGHRS and CDR2 YFSETQ come from the germline V gene. The CDR3 spans 14 residues. Between the trimmed V and J ends, which lost 2 bases and 2 bases, there was a span of 11 bases. This CDR3 is CASSFGTPPYEQYF. DNA of the CDR3: TGCGCCAGCAGCTTCGGGACACCACCCTACGAGCAGTACTTC.

V gene TRBV2 combines with J gene TRBJ1-1, with D possibly matching TRBD1 (6 bases). CDR3 length equals 17 residues. The V end lost 1 base, the J end lost 1 base, and 16 bases lay between the germline ends. Germline V CDR1 and CDR2: SNHLY, FYNNEI. The CDR3 DNA reads as TGTGCCAGCAGTGAAGAGGGGACACTCAAGGGGAACACTGAAGCTTTCTTT. Translating it yields CASSEEGTLKGNTEAFF.

This sequence joins TRBV7-6 and TRBJ2-2; a weak D match, TRBD2 (6 bases). The V end lost 1 base, the J end lost 4 bases, and 7 bases lay between the germline ends. This CDR3 has 14 amino acids. Per germline, CDR1 SGHVS and CDR2 FNYEAQ. As DNA, the CDR3 is TGTGCCAGCAGCTTAGGGACTACCACCGGGGAGCTGTTTTTT. This gives the protein CASSLGTTTGELFF.

The chain couples TRBV9 to TRBJ2-3; 10 bases fit TRBD2. This CDR3 is 18 amino acids long. From germline, CDR1 is SGDLS and CDR2 YYNGEE. Unmatched junction bases numbered 12, after V lost 3 bases and J lost 2 bases. The CDR3 sequence: CASSAGLAGVLLTDTQYF. For the CDR3, the DNA is TGTGCCAGCAGCGCCGGTCTAGCGGGGGTGCTTCTCACAGATACGCAGTATTTT.

The V and J genes are TRBV2 and TRBJ2-1, with a possible D match to TRBD1 (5 bases). This CDR3 spans 13 amino acids. Trimming shortened V by 5 bases and J by 9 bases, and 14 bases separated the two germline ends. Germline V CDR1 and CDR2: SNHLY, FYNNEI. CDR3 in amino acids: CASSPPTVGEQFF. CDR3 in DNA: TGTGCCAGCAGTCCTCCGACAGTCGGTGAGCAGTTCTTC.

The chain joins TRBV4-1 to TRBJ2-5, with TRBD2 identical over 7 bases. Unmatched junction bases numbered 8, after V lost 4 bases and J lost 3 bases. The CDR3 extends over 15 amino acids. Looked up from germline, CDR1 is MGHRA and CDR2 is YSYEKL. CDR3 in DNA: TGCGCCAGCAGCCCCCACCCGGGGGGAGAAGAGACCCAGTACTTC. The encoded protein is CASSPHPGGEETQYF.